One TCR beta chain is described in this entry. Its antigen is undetermined. Each CDR3 protein gets one entry after TCRdb re-called the 5' RACE reads with MiXCR. The repertoire includes hundreds of thousands of distinct CDR3 sequences, roughly 17% of them detected once, and about 3.5% sits in the top ten. The germline V gene has CDR1 DFQATT and CDR2 SNEGSKA (reference sequence). The V gene end was trimmed by 6 bases and the J gene end by 10 bases; junction bases not matched to a gene: 17. The CDR3 covers 16 residues. This entry is derived from a study of T-cell memory formation after mild COVID-19. Study-level information: TCR clusters were mostly donor specific. Whole-study results and caveats: Among clones contracting day 15 to 85, CD4/CD8 was balanced, whereas later expanders leaned CD4+. Chiefly within CM and EM were the contracting CD4+ clones; CD8+ ones were within EMRA. Researchers found some responding clones in pre-infection memory, a sign that cross-reactive memory joined.

Sequenced sample: PBMCs or a T cell subset sorted from them (not recorded which). The sequence came from a man aged 18 to 30 who had mild COVID-19 (a few samples of this study predate the infection). Cell type and time point are not known. The chain couples TRBV20-1 to TRBJ1-6; 8 nucleotides line up with TRBD1. In DNA, the CDR3 is TGCAGTGCGCCGAGCAGGGGGCCCGGCTTCGGATCACCCCTCCACTTT. It is translated as CSAPSRGPGFGSPLHF.